This T cell receptor beta chain emerged from a study of PD-1 blockade in classical Hodgkin lymphoma. Study observations and caveats: Newly diagnosed patients were reported to exhibit reduced baseline TCR diversity relative to healthy donors. Possibly reflecting disease activity or prior therapy, repertoire differences have causes that remain undefined.

As concerns this clone: Its antigen is as yet unknown.

The ends lost 4 bases at V and 2 bases at J; junction bases unmatched: 2. Per germline, CDR1 LNHDA and CDR2 SQIVND (reference sequence). The CDR3 consists of 15 residues. Described time point: newly diagnosed, previously untreated cHL patient sample. The authors purified CD4+ T cells from thawed PBMCs by magnetic negative selection. It was PBMCs in newly diagnosed, untreated classical Hodgkin lymphoma that served as comparison. Some clones are missing from TCRdb's copy, which holds only in-frame ones; the method was immunoSEQ multiplex PCR. The repertoire holds around 16,000 clones, around 84% seen once, with 0.84% in the top ten.

The V call is TRBV19, the J call TRBJ2-1; 10 positions match TRBD2. This sequence was found in a human donor with classical Hodgkin lymphoma. The sequenced material came from CD4+ T cells from blood. The CDR3 coding sequence is TGTGCCAGTAGTAGAACTAGCGGGGCCTACAATGAGCAGTTCTTC. It codes for CASSRTSGAYNEQFF.